These 27 T cell receptor beta chains came from one sample sequenced in a study of blood T cells in healthy people across ages. A second PCR of about 7 to 11 cycles used a sample-barcoded 5' primer and a J-beta primer mix. TCRdb re-called the 5' RACE reads through MiXCR, storing one row per CDR3 protein. The repertoire holds about 1,000,000 distinct CDR3 sequences, 40% to 50% seen once, with 18% in the top ten. Material for sequencing was blood. All receptors come from a woman aged 60-70 years in good health.

This clonotype has just one count. The DNA for the CDR3 is TGTGCCAGCAGCTATTACACTGGAGGCCGGGATACGCAGTATTTT. Its translation: CASSYYTGGRDTQYF. V and J are TRBV28 and TRBJ2-3; a weak D match, TRBD2 (5 bases). The CDR3 runs to 15 residues. Looked up from germline, CDR1 is MDHEN and CDR2 is SYDVKM. The ends were cut back, 6 bases at V and 6 bases at J, with 19 bases in the middle.

This clonotype showed up just a few times. The chain carries TRBV5-1 and TRBJ2-7, with D perhaps being TRBD1 or TRBD2 (5 bases each). The V and J ends lost 4 bases and 3 bases respectively, with 14 bases between them. CDR1 SGHRS and CDR2 YFSETQ come from the germline V gene. The CDR3 covers 14 residues. The CDR3 sequence: CASSLGTAGYEQYF. The CDR3 region has the DNA TGCGCCAGCAGCCTAGGGACGGCGGGCTACGAGCAGTACTTC.

The chain links TRBV25-1 to TRBJ2-6; perhaps D is TRBD1 or TRBD2 (6 bases each). CDR1 is MGHDK and CDR2 is SYGVNS in the germline V gene. There are 14 residues in the CDR3. With 7 bases removed from V and 4 bases from J, the gap between germline ends came to 11 bases. In nucleotides, the CDR3 is TGTGCCAGCAAGAGGGGGGTCGGGGCCAACGTCCTGACTTTC. Translation gives CASKRGVGANVLTF.

This clonotype was observed at least ten times. The rearrangement links TRBV6-2 or TRBV6-3 to TRBJ2-5; D not certain. The better agreement between TRBJ2-7 and the DNA end casts doubt on the J call. Germline V CDR1 and CDR2: MNHEY, SVGEGT. The CDR3 runs to 12 residues. CDR3 in amino acids: CASSYPHFEQYF. For the CDR3, the DNA is TGTGCCAGCAGTTACCCCCACTTCGAGCAGTACTTC.

Remarks on this clonotype: This clone may be a read error of a much larger clone one base away. This chain links TRBV12-3 or TRBV12-4 with TRBJ1-2; D not resolved. The CDR3 has 13 residues. For the CDR3, the DNA is TGTGCCAGCAGCCGGACTGATAACTTTGGCTACACCTTC. Translated, it gives CASSRTDNFGYTF.

This clonotype has only a few counts. The rearrangement uses TRBV28 and TRBJ2-1, with D possibly matching TRBD2 (8 bases). Between the trimmed V and J ends, which lost 7 bases and 5 bases, there was a span of 18 bases. There are 15 residues in the CDR3. Germline loops: CDR1 MDHEN, CDR2 SYDVKM. The CDR3 region is CASTPGRGRNNEQFF. As DNA, the CDR3 is TGTGCCAGCACCCCCGGGAGGGGGCGCAACAATGAGCAGTTCTTC.

This chain links TRBV6-6 with TRBJ1-6, with 7 positions matching TRBD1. Trimming at V came to 10 bases and at J to 10 bases, leaving 10 bases not matched to a gene. Germline V lookup: CDR1 MNHNY, CDR2 SVGAGI (reference sequence). This CDR3 has 13 amino acids. The CDR3 coding sequence is TGTGCCACCGAGGGGGCGGAAAGATCACCCCTCCACTTT. The encoded protein is CATEGAERSPLHF.

V gene TRBV11-2 combines with J gene TRBJ2-4; D perhaps matches TRBD1 (7 bases). This CDR3 has 15 amino acids. V lost 7 bases to trimming and J lost 7 bases, with 20 bases between them. Germline loops: CDR1 SGHAT, CDR2 FQNNGV. The CDR3 spells CASIPPGQAGNIQYF. The CDR3 nucleotides are TGTGCCAGCATCCCCCCAGGACAGGCGGGGAACATTCAGTACTTC. Supplemented by reference TRBV11-2 and TRBJ2-4, the full variable domain reads EAGVAQSPRYKIIEKRQSVAFWCNPISGHATLYWYQQILGQGPKLLIQFQNNGVVDDSQLPKDRFSAERLKGVDSTLKIQPAKLEDSAVYLCASIPPGQAGNIQYFGAGTRLSVL.

The chain has TRBV6-6 and TRBJ2-4; 8 nucleotides line up with TRBD2. J was trimmed by 8 bases and V by 6 bases; bases with no gene match: 9. The CDR3 runs 14 residues. CDR1 and CDR2 from the germline V gene are MNHNY and SVGAGI (reference sequence). CDR3 sequence reads: CASRVAGREDIQYF. For the CDR3, the DNA is TGTGCCAGCAGAGTAGCGGGAAGAGAAGACATTCAGTACTTC.

Only one count was recorded for this clonotype. The J gene is TRBJ2-7, the V gene TRBV2; possibly TRBD1 or TRBD2 for D (7 bases each). This CDR3 region has 13 residues. The germline V gene encodes CDR1 SNHLY and CDR2 FYNNEI. V was shortened by 6 bases and J by 5 bases, with 14 bases between the two germline ends. The CDR3 DNA follows: TGTGCCAGCAGGAGACAGGGAGGGCACGAGCAGTACTTC. Its protein is CASRRQGGHEQYF. Full variable domain (missing parts from reference TRBV2 and TRBJ2-7): EPEVTQTPSHQVTQMGQEVILRCVPISNHLYFYWYRQILGQKVEFLVSFYNNEISEKSEIFDDQFSVERPDGSNFTLKIRSTKLEDSAMYFCASRRQGGHEQYFGPGTRLTVT.

This chain joins TRBV29-1 and TRBJ2-5; 8 bases match TRBD2. This CDR3 region has 13 residues. The germline V gene has CDR1 SQVTM and CDR2 ANQGSEA. V gave up 6 bases and J gave up 11 bases; unmatched junction bases: 14. CDR3 nucleotides: TGCAGCGTCCCAGCGGGAGTGTCTGGTGAGCAGTACTTC. Protein sequence: CSVPAGVSGEQYF.

This clonotype appeared a few times. The chain links TRBV5-6 to TRBJ2-7; the D gene is possibly TRBD1 (6 bases). Trimming pared 3 bases from V and 6 bases from J, leaving 16 bases between. Germline V gene data show CDR1 as SGHDT and CDR2 as YYEEEE. The CDR3 runs 14 residues. This chain's CDR3 is CASSSQQGRGEQYF. Written as DNA, the CDR3 is TGTGCCAGCAGCTCTCAACAGGGCCGGGGCGAGCAGTACTTC.

This clonotype was observed a few times. The CDR3 region is CASSKGTTEHNEQFF. The CDR3 nucleotides read TGTGCCAGCAGTAAGGGAACTACCGAACACAATGAGCAGTTCTTC. The V gene is TRBV11-2, the J gene TRBJ2-1; the D is unclear. With 6 bases removed from V and 5 bases from J, the gap between germline ends came to 17 bases. CDR1 and CDR2 (germline): SGHAT, FQNNGV. This CDR3 is 15 amino acids long.

This clonotype occurred once. The chain carries TRBV7-9 and TRBJ2-3; weak D call: TRBD2 (6 bases). V was pared by 5 bases and J by 4 bases, with 16 bases between. Germline V CDR1 and CDR2: SEHNR, FQNEAQ (reference sequence). This CDR3 contains 15 residues. The chain's CDR3 is CASSPGLTGADTQYF. The CDR3 nucleotides are TGTGCCAGCAGCCCGGGACTCACGGGGGCAGATACGCAGTATTTT. The whole variable domain, remainder taken from reference TRBV7-9 and TRBJ2-3, is DTGVSQNPRHKITKRGQNVTFRCDPISEHNRLYWYRQTLGQGPEFLTYFQNEAQLEKSRLLSDRFSAERPKGSFSTLEIQRTEQGDSAMYLCASSPGLTGADTQYFGPGTRLTVL.

This clonotype turned up a few times. This sequence joins TRBV4-2 and TRBJ2-5; D gene unclear. This CDR3 comprises 14 residues. Germline V gives CDR1 LGHNA, CDR2 YNFKEQ. V dropped 1 base and J dropped 3 bases, with 9 bases sitting between them. CDR3: CASSQGNNEETQYF. Here the CDR3 DNA reads TGTGCCAGCAGCCAAGGGAACAACGAAGAGACCCAGTACTTC.

The CDR3 reads CASSYPERGDVEQYF. The CDR3, as DNA: TGTGCCAGCAGTTACCCCGAAAGGGGAGATGTCGAGCAGTACTTC. The chain carries TRBV6-6 and TRBJ2-4; D might be TRBD1 or TRBD2, each matching 5 bases. The tail of the sequence fits TRBJ2-7 better, so the J call may be wrong. CDR3 length: 15 residues. Germline-derived CDR1 and CDR2 are MNHNY and SVGAGI (reference sequence).

This clonotype was detected a few times. The chain has TRBV29-1 and TRBJ2-1; 7 bases agree with TRBD2. Germline values: CDR1 SQVTM, CDR2 ANQGSEA. The length of the CDR3 is 16 residues. Trimming cost V 1 base and J 4 bases; bases outside gene matches: 10. The CDR3 sequence is CSVEGGPGLPYNEQFF. CDR3 in DNA: TGCAGCGTTGAAGGAGGTCCGGGACTACCATACAATGAGCAGTTCTTC.

This chain links TRBV6-1 with TRBJ2-4, with no clear D. The end of the DNA aligns better with TRBJ2-5, so the J call may be wrong. Germline CDR1 MNHNS, CDR2 SASEGT. The CDR3 loop spans 15 amino acids. This chain's CDR3 is CASSELPGAQETQYF. The CDR3 nucleotides read TGTGCCAGCAGTGAACTTCCAGGAGCCCAAGAGACCCAGTACTTC.

This clonotype was found a few times. The chain combines TRBV10-3 with TRBJ2-1; D call uncertain. Germline V CDR1 and CDR2: ENHRY, SYGVKD. This CDR3 spans 12 amino acids. Trimming stripped 3 bases from V and 15 bases from J, with 15 bases between. As DNA, the CDR3 is TGTGCCATCAGTGATCGCGCGGTCCGCATGTTCTTC. This encodes CAISDRAVRMFF.

In the case of this clonotype: Relative to the germline gene, one junction end is altered; a read error may explain this. The chain employs TRBV25-1 and TRBJ2-7, with TRBD1 identical over 7 bases. The CDR3 is made up of 12 amino acids. The germline gives CDR1 MGHDK, CDR2 SYGVNS. CDR3 DNA: TGTGCCACCCCGGGACAGTCCTACGGGCAGTACTTC. Translating gives CATPGQSYGQYF.

The rearrangement joins TRBV4-2 to TRBJ2-3, with no clear D. This CDR3 is 16 amino acids long. The V gene's germline CDR1 is LGHNA and CDR2 YNFKEQ. Trimming took 1 base from V and 0 from J, leaving 11 bases between them. In nucleotides, the CDR3 is TGTGCCAGCAGCCAAGTGGGGTACTCTAGCACAGATACGCAGTATTTT. Its protein is CASSQVGYSSTDTQYF.

This clonotype was observed a handful of times. The V gene is TRBV6-5, the J gene TRBJ2-1; D might be TRBD2 (6 bases). This CDR3 has 15 amino acids. The germline V gene has CDR1 MNHEY and CDR2 SVGAGI. V lost 1 base to trimming and J lost 2 bases, with 9 bases between them. Here the CDR3 reads CASSYWRGPYNEQFF. The DNA of the CDR3 is TGTGCCAGCAGTTACTGGAGGGGTCCCTACAATGAGCAGTTCTTC.

In its sample, this clonotype was seen a few times. This rearrangement joins TRBV2 to TRBJ2-7; 7 bases agree with TRBD1. The V and J ends lost 0 bases and 3 bases, in that order; junction bases with no gene match: 8. Germline V CDR1 and CDR2: SNHLY, FYNNEI. This CDR3 region has 16 residues. CDR3 coding DNA: TGTGCCAGCAGTGAAGCGCTGAGGGGGCGAAGCTACGAGCAGTACTTC. It is translated as CASSEALRGRSYEQYF.

CDR3 nucleotides: TGCGCCAGCAGCTCGCCGGGACAGATCCAAGAGACCCAGTACTTC. Translation gives CASSSPGQIQETQYF. This chain joins TRBV5-1 and TRBJ2-5, with 7 bases matching TRBD1. V lost 3 bases to trimming and J lost 1 base; unmatched junction nucleotides: 6. The germline CDR1 and CDR2 sequences are SGHRS and YFSETQ. This CDR3 contains 15 residues. Full variable domain (outside the CDR3, taken from reference TRBV5-1 and TRBJ2-5): KAGVTQTPRYLIKTRGQQVTLSCSPISGHRSVSWYQQTPGQGLQFLFEYFSETQRNKGNFPGRFSGRQFSNSRSEMNVSTLELGDSALYLCASSSPGQIQETQYFGPGTRLLVL.

This chain joins TRBV24-1 and TRBJ1-2; 9 nucleotides align to TRBD1. This CDR3 contains 19 residues. Germline CDR1 and CDR2: KGHDR and SFDVKD. After removal of 0 bases from V and 8 bases from J, the junction contained 18 bases not matched to a gene. CDR3 loop: CATSDLPRDREVGGGGYTF. The CDR3 DNA reads as TGTGCCACCAGTGATTTGCCCCGGGACAGGGAGGTCGGCGGGGGAGGCTACACCTTC.

The rearrangement links TRBV5-1 to TRBJ1-2; D remains ambiguous. CDR1 is SGHRS and CDR2 is YFSETQ in the germline V gene. The CDR3 loop spans 14 amino acids. With 0 bases removed from V and 7 bases from J, the gap between germline ends came to 13 bases. CDR3 nucleotides: TGCGCCAGCAGCTTGGAAGGCAGGAGCTGTGGCTACACCTTC. Translated, it gives CASSLEGRSCGYTF.

The V call is TRBV20-1, the J call TRBJ2-1; D tentatively fits TRBD1 or TRBD2 (7 bases each). The CDR3 sequence is 18 residues long. Trimming pared 1 base from V and 0 bases from J, leaving 19 bases between. Per the germline V gene, CDR1 is DFQATT and CDR2 is SNEGSKA (reference sequence). In DNA, the CDR3 is TGCAGTGCTAGAGGACAGGGTCGGGAGGTGGGCTCCTACAATGAGCAGTTCTTC. As protein: CSARGQGREVGSYNEQFF.